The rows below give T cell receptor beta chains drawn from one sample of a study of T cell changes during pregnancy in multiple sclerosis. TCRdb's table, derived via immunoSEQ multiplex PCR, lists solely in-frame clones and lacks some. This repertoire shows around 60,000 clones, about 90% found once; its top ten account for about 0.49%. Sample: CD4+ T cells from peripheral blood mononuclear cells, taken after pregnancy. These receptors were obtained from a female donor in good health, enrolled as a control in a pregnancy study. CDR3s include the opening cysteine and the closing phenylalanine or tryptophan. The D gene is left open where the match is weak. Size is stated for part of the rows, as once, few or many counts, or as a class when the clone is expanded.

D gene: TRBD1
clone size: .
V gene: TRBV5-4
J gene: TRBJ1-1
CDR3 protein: CASSWDRAGTEAFF
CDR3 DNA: TGTGCCAGCAGCTGGGACAGGGCGGGGACTGAAGCTTTCTTT

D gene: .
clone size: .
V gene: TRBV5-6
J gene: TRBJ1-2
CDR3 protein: CASSFGANYGYTF
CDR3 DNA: TGTGCCAGCAGCTTCGGAGCAAACTATGGCTACACCTTC

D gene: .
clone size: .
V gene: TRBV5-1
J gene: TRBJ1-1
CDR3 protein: CASRQGGDTEAFF
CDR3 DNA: TGCGCCAGCAGGCAGGGTGGGGACACTGAAGCTTTCTTT

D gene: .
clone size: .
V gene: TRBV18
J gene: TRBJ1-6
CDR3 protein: CASSPPGGRNSPLHF
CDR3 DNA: TGTGCCAGCTCACCACCGGGGGGACGCAATTCACCCCTCCACTTT

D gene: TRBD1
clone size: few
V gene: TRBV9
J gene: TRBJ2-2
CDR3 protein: CASSVWGQGASRELFF
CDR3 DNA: TGTGCCAGCAGCGTATGGGGACAGGGGGCCTCGAGGGAGCTGTTTTTT

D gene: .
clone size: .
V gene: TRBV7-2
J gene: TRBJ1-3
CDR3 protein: CASSLVTSSGNTIYF
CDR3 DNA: TGTGCCAGCAGCTTAGTTACGAGCTCTGGAAACACCATATATTTT

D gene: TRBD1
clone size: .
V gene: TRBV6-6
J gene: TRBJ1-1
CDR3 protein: CASRGQGKMNTEAFF
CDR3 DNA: TGTGCCAGCAGAGGACAGGGGAAAATGAACACTGAAGCTTTCTTT

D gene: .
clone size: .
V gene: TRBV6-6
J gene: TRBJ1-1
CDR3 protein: CASSADSEAFF
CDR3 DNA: TGTGCCAGCAGCGCCGACAGTGAAGCTTTCTTT

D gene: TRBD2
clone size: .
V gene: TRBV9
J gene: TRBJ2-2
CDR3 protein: CASSPRTSGSTGELFF
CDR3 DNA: TGTGCCAGCAGTCCCAGGACTAGCGGGTCCACCGGGGAGCTGTTTTTT

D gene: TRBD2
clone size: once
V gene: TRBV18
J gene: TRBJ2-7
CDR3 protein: CASSPIAGPRTEQYF
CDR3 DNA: TGTGCCAGCTCACCTATAGCGGGGCCGCGAACCGAGCAGTACTTC

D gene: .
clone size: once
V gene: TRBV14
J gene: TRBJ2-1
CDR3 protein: CASSPRGRGNNEQFF
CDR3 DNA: TGTGCCAGCAGCCCCCGGGGGAGAGGAAACAATGAGCAGTTCTTC

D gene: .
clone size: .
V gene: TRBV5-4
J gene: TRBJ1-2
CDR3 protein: CASSGQGNYGYTF
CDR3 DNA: TGTGCCAGCAGCGGTCAGGGGAACTATGGCTACACCTTC

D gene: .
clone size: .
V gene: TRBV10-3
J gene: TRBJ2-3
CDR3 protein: CAISGGAHKGTDTQYF
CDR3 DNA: TGTGCCATCAGTGGTGGGGCCCACAAAGGCACAGATACGCAGTATTTT

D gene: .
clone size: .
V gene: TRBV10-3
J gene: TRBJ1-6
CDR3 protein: CAISEVNNSPLHF
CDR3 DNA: TGTGCCATCAGTGAGGTTAATAATTCACCCCTCCACTTT

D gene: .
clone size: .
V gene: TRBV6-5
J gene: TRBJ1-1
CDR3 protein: CASSYLQGNTEAFF
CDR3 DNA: TGTGCCAGCAGTTACCTACAGGGTAACACTGAAGCTTTCTTT

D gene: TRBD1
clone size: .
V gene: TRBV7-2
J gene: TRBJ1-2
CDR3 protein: CASSPQGAYGYTF
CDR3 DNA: TGTGCCAGCAGTCCACAGGGGGCCTATGGCTACACCTTC

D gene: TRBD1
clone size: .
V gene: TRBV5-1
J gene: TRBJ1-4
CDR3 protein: CASSASGQTNEKLFF
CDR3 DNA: TGCGCCAGCAGCGCCTCGGGACAGACTAATGAAAAACTGTTTTTT

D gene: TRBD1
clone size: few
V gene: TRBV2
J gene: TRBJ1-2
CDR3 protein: CASSLTGGSYGYTF
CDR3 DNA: TGTGCCAGCAGCCTCACAGGGGGCAGCTATGGCTACACCTTC

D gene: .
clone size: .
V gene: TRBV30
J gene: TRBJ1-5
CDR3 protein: CAWSGGGLSNQPQHF
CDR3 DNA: TGTGCCTGGAGCGGGGGGGGACTTAGCAATCAGCCCCAGCATTTT

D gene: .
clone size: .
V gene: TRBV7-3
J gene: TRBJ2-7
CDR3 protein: CASSLFLAGTYEQYF
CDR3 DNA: TGTGCCAGCAGCTTATTCCTAGCCGGAACCTACGAGCAGTACTTC

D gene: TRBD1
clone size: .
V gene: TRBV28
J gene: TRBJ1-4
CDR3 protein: CASEGQGIQNEKLFF
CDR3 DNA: TGTGCCAGCGAGGGACAGGGCATCCAGAATGAAAAACTGTTTTTT

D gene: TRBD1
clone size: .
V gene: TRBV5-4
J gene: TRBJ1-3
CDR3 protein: CASSSSDRGKSSGNTIYF
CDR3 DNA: TGTGCCAGCAGCTCGTCCGACAGGGGGAAAAGCTCTGGAAACACCATATATTTT

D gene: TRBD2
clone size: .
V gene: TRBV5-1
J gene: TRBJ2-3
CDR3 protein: CASTPLAGVGDTQYF
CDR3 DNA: TGCGCCAGCACCCCACTAGCGGGGGTCGGGGATACGCAGTATTTT

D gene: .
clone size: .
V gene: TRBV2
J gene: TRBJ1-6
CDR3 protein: CASGEGGNSPLHF
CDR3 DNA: TGTGCCAGCGGGGAGGGGGGTAATTCACCCCTCCACTTT

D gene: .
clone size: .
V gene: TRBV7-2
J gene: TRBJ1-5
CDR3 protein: CASSPNYAQPQHF
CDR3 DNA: TGTGCCAGCAGCCCCAACTACGCTCAGCCCCAGCATTTT

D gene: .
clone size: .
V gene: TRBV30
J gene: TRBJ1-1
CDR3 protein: CAWSPGGDTEAFF
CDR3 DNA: TGTGCCTGGAGTCCCGGGGGGGACACTGAAGCTTTCTTT

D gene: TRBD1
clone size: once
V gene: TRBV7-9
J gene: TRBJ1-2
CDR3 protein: CASRTNRGGYTF
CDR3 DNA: TGTGCCAGCAGGACTAACAGGGGCGGCTACACCTTC

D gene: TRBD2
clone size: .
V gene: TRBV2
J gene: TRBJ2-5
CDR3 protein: CASRPAGDQETQYF
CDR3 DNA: TGTGCCAGCAGGCCGGCGGGGGACCAAGAGACCCAGTACTTC

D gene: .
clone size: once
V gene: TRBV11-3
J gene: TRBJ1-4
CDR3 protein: CASSPDRSNEKLFF
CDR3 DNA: TGTGCCAGCAGCCCGGACAGATCTAATGAAAAACTGTTTTTT

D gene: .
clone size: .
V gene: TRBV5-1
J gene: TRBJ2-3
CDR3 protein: CASSSGGATDTQYF
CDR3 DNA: TGCGCCAGCAGCTCTGGCGGGGCCACAGATACGCAGTATTTT

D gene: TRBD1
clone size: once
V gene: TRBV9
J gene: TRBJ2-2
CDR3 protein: CASSLEGGRDTGELFF
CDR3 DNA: TGTGCCAGCAGCCTAGAAGGGGGCCGGGACACCGGGGAGCTGTTTTTT

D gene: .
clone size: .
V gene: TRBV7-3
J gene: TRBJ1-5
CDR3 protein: CASSPGTPGQPQHF
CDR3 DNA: TGTGCCAGCAGCCCCGGAACCCCGGGGCAGCCCCAGCATTTT

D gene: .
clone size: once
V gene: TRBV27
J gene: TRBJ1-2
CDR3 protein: CASSPSDTYNYGYTF
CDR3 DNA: TGTGCCAGCAGTCCCTCGGACACTTATAACTATGGCTACACCTTC

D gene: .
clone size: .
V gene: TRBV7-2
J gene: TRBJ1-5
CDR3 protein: CASSLGGSGQPQHF
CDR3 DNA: TGTGCCAGCAGCTTAGGTGGCTCTGGTCAGCCCCAGCATTTT

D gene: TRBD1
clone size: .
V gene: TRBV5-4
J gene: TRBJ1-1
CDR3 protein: CASSPRDRASEAFF
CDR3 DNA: TGTGCCAGCAGCCCCCGGGACAGGGCCAGTGAAGCTTTCTTT

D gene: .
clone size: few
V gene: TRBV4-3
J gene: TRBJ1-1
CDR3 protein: CASSQTPNAPEAFF
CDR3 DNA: TGCGCCAGCAGCCAGACACCAAATGCCCCGGAAGCTTTCTTT

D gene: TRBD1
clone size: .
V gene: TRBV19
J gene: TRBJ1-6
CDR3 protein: CASSMTGQGGSPLHF
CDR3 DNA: TGTGCCAGTAGTATGACAGGGCAGGGTGGTTCACCCCTCCACTTT

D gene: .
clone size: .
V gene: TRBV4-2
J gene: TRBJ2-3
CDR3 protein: CASSQDQLASLIPDTQYF
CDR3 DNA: TGTGCCAGCAGCCAAGACCAGCTAGCCTCTTTGATTCCAGATACGCAGTATTTT

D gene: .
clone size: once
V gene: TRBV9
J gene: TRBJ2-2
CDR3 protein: CASSVVADGELFF
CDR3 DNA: TGTGCCAGCAGCGTAGTGGCTGACGGGGAGCTGTTTTTT

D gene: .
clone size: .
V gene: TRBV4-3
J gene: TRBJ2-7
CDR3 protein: CASSQDLFGRQGEQYF
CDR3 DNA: TGCGCCAGCAGCCAAGATTTGTTTGGGAGGCAAGGGGAGCAGTACTTC

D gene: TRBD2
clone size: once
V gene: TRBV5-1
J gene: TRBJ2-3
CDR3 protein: CASSSGLAGGPTQYF
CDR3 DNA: TGCGCCAGCAGCTCGGGACTAGCGGGGGGCCCTACGCAGTATTTT

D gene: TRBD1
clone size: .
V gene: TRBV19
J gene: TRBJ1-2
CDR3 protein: CASSTDRDGYTF
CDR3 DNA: TGTGCCAGTAGTACGGACAGGGATGGCTACACCTTC

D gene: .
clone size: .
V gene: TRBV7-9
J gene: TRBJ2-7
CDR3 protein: CASSFRAYEQYF
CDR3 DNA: TGTGCCAGCAGTTTCCGGGCCTACGAGCAGTACTTC

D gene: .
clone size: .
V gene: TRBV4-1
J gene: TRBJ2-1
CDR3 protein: CASSQDSKSYLGAYNEQFF
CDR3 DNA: TGCGCCAGCAGCCAAGATTCCAAATCATACTTAGGGGCCTACAATGAGCAGTTCTTC

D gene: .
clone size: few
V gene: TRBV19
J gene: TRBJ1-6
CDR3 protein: CASSLGWAGTAGSPLHF
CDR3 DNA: TGTGCCAGTAGTTTGGGATGGGCGGGGACGGCTGGATCACCCCTCCACTTT

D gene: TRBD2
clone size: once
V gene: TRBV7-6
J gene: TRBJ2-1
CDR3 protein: CASSLDIAGDNEQFF
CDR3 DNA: TGTGCCAGCAGCTTAGATATAGCGGGGGACAATGAGCAGTTCTTC

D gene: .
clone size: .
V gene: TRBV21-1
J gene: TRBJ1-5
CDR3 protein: CASSSIFRDKYQPQHF
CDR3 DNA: TGTGCCAGCAGCTCTATTTTTCGGGACAAGTATCAGCCCCAGCATTTT

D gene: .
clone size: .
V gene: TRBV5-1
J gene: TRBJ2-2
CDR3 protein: CASYSQYTTNTGELFF
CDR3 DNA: TGCGCCAGCTACTCACAATATACGACTAACACCGGGGAGCTGTTTTTT

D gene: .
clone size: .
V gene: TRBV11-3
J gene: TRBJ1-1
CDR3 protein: CASSMGESRSEAFF
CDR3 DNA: TGTGCCAGCAGCATGGGAGAAAGTCGGTCTGAAGCTTTCTTT